This T cell receptor beta chain originates from a study of T cell repertoires in cytomegalovirus infection. This clonotype was detected many times. Its target is not known. TCRdb ran MiXCR on the reads and lists one entry per CDR3 protein. The sample has more than 90,000 distinct CDR3 sequences; around 10% are singletons. CDR3 length equals 15 residues. Germline lookup yields CDR1 SGHVS and CDR2 FQNEAQ. V gave up 5 bases and J gave up 3 bases, with 14 bases separating them. The sequence derives from a human donor in good health (CMV status not recorded). Some clones in this sample may be carry-over from other donors' samples. Input material: PBMCs, sequenced either directly or after in vitro stimulation (not recorded which). The gene calls are TRBV7-8 and TRBJ2-1; maybe TRBD2 (6 bases). CDR3 bases: TGTGCCAGCAGCCCCGAGGAGGGGAGCTACAATGAGCAGTTCTTC. Its protein is CASSPEEGSYNEQFF.